Detailed here is one T cell receptor beta chain. Its antigen is not identified. The V end lost 7 bases, the J end lost 1 base, and 14 bases lay between the germline ends. The CDR3 consists of 16 residues. Germline CDR1 and CDR2: SGHVS and FQNEAQ. Unique molecular identifiers (one per individual cDNA molecule) were attached. Using its own MiXCR run on the 5' RACE reads, TCRdb lists one record per CDR3 protein. The table lists 40,000 to 60,000 distinct CDR3 sequences, approximately 10% of them singletons. The sample is drawn from a study of early T cells in non-severe SARS-CoV-2 infection. For the study at large: It was bulk RNA from unsorted whole blood that was sequenced, and the chains were unpaired. Study-wide results and limits: A preference for anti-spike CD8 responses marked VDJdb matching, which missed private and CD4 specificities.

V is TRBV7-8 and J is TRBJ1-6; the D gene is possibly TRBD1 (5 bases). This clonotype originated in an adult who was a healthcare worker with PCR-confirmed SARS-CoV-2 infection or an uninfected control (not recorded which). Sequencing was carried out using whole blood. The CDR3 nucleotides are TGTGCCAGCACGGGGCAGGGCTTGTCCTATAATTCACCCCTCCACTTT. It codes for CASTGQGLSYNSPLHF.